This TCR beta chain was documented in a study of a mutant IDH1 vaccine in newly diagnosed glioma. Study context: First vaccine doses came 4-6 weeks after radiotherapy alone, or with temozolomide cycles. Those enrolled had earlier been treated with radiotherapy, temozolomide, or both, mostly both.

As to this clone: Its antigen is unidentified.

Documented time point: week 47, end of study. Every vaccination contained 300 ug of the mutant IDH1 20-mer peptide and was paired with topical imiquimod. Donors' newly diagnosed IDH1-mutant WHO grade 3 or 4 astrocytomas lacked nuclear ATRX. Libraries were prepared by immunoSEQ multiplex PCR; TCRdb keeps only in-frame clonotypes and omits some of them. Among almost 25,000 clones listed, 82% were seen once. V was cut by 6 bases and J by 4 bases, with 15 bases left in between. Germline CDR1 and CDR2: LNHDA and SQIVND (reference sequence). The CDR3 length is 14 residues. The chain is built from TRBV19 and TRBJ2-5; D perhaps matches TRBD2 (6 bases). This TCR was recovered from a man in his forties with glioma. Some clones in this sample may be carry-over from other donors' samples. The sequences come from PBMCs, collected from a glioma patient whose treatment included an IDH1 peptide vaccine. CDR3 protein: CASSVWGGRETQYF. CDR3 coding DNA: TGTGCCAGTAGCGTCTGGGGAGGAAGAGAGACCCAGTACTTC.